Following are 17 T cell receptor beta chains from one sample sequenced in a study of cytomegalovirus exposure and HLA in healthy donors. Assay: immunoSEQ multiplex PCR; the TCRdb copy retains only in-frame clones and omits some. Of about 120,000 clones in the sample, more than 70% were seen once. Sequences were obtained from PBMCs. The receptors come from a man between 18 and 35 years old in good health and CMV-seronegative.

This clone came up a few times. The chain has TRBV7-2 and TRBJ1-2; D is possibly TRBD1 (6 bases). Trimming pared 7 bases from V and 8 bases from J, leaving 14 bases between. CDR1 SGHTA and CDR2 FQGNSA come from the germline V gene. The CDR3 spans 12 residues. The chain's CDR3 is CASTSWGQGYTF. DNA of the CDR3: TGTGCCAGCACCTCTTGGGGGCAGGGCTACACCTTC. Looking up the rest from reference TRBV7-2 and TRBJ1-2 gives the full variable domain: GAGVSQSPSNKVTEKGKDVELRCDPISGHTALYWYRQSLGQGLEFLIYFQGNSAPDKSGLPSDRFSAERTGGSVSTLTIQRTQQEDSAVYLCASTSWGQGYTFGSGTRLTVV.

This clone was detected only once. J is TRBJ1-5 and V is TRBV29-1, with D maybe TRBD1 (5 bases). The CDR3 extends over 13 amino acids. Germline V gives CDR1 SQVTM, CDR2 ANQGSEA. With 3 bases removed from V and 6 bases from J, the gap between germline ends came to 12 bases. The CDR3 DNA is TGCAGCGTTGACTTGGGGGAGGGTCAGCCCCAGCATTTT. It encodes CSVDLGEGQPQHF.

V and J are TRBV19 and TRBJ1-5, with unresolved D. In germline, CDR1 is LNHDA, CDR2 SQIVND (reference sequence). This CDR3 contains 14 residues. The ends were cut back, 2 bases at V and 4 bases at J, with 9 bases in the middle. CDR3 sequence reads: CASSIFLPNQPQHF. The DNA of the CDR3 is TGTGCCAGTAGTATATTCCTTCCTAATCAGCCCCAGCATTTT.

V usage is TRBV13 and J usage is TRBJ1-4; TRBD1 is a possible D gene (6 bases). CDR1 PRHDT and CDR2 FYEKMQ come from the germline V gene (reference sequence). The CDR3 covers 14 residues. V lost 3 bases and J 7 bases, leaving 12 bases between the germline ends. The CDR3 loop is CASSLGGPGEKLFF. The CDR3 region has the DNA TGTGCCAGCAGCTTGGGGGGGCCGGGTGAAAAACTGTTTTTT.

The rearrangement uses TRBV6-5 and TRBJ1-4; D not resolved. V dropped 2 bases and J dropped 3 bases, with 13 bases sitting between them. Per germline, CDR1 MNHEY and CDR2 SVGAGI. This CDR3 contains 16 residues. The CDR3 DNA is TGTGCCAGCAGTTACGGTGGGCAGCCGGCTAATGAAAAACTGTTTTTT. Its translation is CASSYGGQPANEKLFF.

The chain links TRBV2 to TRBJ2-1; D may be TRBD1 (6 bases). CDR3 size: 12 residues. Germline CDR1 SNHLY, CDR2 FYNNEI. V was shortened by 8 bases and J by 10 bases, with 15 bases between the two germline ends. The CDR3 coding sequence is TGTGCCAGCGGCCTCACTGGGGGCGAGCAGTTCTTC. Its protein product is CASGLTGGEQFF.

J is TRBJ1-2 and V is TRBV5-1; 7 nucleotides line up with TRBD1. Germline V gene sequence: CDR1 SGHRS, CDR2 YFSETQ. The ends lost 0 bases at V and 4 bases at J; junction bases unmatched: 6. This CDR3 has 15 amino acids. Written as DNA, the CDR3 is TGCGCCAGCAGCTTGGTAGGGGGCGAGGGCTATGGCTACACCTTC. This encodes CASSLVGGEGYGYTF.

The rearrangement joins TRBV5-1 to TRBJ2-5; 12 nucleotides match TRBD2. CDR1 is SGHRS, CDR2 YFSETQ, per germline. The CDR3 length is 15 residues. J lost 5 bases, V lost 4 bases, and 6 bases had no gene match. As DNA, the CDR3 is TGCGCCAGCAGCCCTAGCGGGGGGGGCTGGGAGACCCAGTACTTC. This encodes CASSPSGGGWETQYF.

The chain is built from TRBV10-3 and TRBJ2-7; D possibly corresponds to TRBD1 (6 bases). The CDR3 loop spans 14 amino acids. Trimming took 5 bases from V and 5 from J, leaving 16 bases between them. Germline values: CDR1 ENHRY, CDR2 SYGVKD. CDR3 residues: CAISTGSVFDEQYF. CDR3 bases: TGTGCCATCAGTACAGGGAGTGTTTTCGACGAGCAGTACTTC.

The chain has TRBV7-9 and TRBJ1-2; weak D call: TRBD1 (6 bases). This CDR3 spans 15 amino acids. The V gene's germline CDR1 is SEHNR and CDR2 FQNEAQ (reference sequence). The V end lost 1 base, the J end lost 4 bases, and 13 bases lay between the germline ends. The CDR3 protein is CASSLGRGGFYGYTF. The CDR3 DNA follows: TGTGCCAGCAGCTTAGGGAGGGGGGGATTCTATGGCTACACCTTC.

The CDR3 DNA reads TGTGCCAGTAGTAGAGCGACAGGGATGGAGGCCGGGGAGCTGTTTTTT. It translates to CASSRATGMEAGELFF. This chain connects TRBV19 to TRBJ2-2, with 7 positions matching TRBD1. CDR1 LNHDA and CDR2 SQIVND come from the germline V gene (reference sequence). The junction had 11 bases not matched to a gene; V was cut back by 4 bases and J by 6 bases. CDR3 length equals 16 residues.

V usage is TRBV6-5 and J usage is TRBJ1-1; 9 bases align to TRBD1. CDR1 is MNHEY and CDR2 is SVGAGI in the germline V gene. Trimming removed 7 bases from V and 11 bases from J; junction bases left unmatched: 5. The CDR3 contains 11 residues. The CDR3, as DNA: TGTGCCAGCACCGACAGGGGGTACGCTTTCTTT. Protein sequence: CASTDRGYAFF.

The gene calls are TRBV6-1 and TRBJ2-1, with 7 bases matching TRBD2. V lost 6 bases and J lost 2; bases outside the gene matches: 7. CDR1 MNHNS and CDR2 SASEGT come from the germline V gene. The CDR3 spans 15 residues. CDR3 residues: CASSPSGKAYNEQFF. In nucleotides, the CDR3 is TGTGCCAGCAGCCCTAGCGGAAAAGCCTACAATGAGCAGTTCTTC.

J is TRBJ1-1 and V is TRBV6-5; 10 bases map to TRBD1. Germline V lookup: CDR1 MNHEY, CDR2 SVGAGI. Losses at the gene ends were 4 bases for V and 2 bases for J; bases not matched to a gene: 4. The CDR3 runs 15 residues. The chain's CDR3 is CASSSRQGANTEAFF. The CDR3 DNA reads TGTGCCAGCAGTTCCAGACAGGGGGCTAACACTGAAGCTTTCTTT.

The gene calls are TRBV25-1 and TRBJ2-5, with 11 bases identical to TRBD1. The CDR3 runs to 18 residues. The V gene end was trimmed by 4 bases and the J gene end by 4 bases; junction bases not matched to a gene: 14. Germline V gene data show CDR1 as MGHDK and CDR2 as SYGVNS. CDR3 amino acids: CASSAPGQGVRVGETQYF. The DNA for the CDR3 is TGTGCCAGCAGTGCGCCGGGACAGGGGGTTAGGGTAGGAGAGACCCAGTACTTC.

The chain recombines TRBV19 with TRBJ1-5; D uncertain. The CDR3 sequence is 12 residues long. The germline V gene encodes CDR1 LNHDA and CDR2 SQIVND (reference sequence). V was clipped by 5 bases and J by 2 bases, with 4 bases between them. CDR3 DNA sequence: TGTGCCAGTAGTGTCGGCAATCAGCCCCAGCATTTT. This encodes CASSVGNQPQHF.

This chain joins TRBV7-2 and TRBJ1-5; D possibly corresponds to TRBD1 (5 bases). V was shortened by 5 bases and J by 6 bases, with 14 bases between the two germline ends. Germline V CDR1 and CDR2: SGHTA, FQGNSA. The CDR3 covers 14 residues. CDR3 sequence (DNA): TGTGCCAGCAGCGAAACAGGATCTGGTCAGCCCCAGCATTTT. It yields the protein CASSETGSGQPQHF.